Detailed here is one T cell receptor (beta chain). No antigen is known for it. Breast cancer patients provided tissue from their axillary draining lymph nodes. The data originate from a study of breast tumors, draining lymph nodes, adjacent tissues. TCRdb ran MiXCR on the multiplex PCR reads and lists one entry per CDR3 protein. The sample has some 170,000 distinct CDR3 sequences, 25% to 40% seen once. Broader study findings: Tumors had less TCR diversity than lymph nodes, more than nontumor tissue.

Trimming cost V 2 bases and J 5 bases, with 13 bases left between them. Germline CDR1 is MNHEY and CDR2 is SVGAGI. The CDR3 has 16 residues. Sequences were obtained from axillary lymph node tissue. The TCR sequence derives from a female donor with breast cancer. Some clones in this sample may be carry-over from other donors' samples. This rearrangement joins TRBV6-5 to TRBJ1-6; D is undetermined. CDR3 amino acids: CASSYDPGRDNSPLHF. DNA for the CDR3: TGTGCCAGCAGTTACGATCCAGGCAGAGATAATTCACCCCTCCACTTT.